Detailed here is one T cell receptor (beta chain). Antigen specificity is unknown. After removal of 3 bases from V and 8 bases from J, the junction contained 15 bases not matched to a gene. This CDR3 region has 16 residues. Germline V lookup: CDR1 MNHNS, CDR2 SASEGT. TCRdb's copy holds only in-frame clones and misses some; the assay was immunoSEQ multiplex PCR. Of 75,000 to 95,000 clones listed, approximately 92% are singletons. The data were obtained in a study of Tregs in tolerant kidney transplant recipients. General observations from the study: Few patients were studied, so findings need validation in larger groups.

Sample: CD8+ T cells from blood. The TCR was taken from a human donor in good health. The genes are TRBV6-1 and TRBJ1-1; 7 bases are shared with TRBD1. CDR3 bases: TGTGCCAGCAGTGATTCGGAGACAGGGCCTGGGGGGGAAGCTTTCTTT. It yields the protein CASSDSETGPGGEAFF.